A single sample is the source of the 5 T cell receptor beta chains below, sequenced in a study of T-cell memory formation after mild COVID-19 (dated by TCRdb to the early 2020s). Libraries were constructed by 5' RACE. Sequencing was performed on an Illumina NovaSeq 6000. Using fastp at Q25 and MiXCR, TCRdb reprocessed the public reads and kept productive beta chains. Rows merge per CDR3 protein into single entries with the most common DNA and genes. The sample yields almost 350,000 distinct CDR3 sequences; 20% to 25% were counted once. The ten biggest clones cover roughly a fifth of the sample. The specimen sequenced was PBMCs or a T cell subset sorted from them (not recorded which). All receptors come from a man aged 18 to 30 who had mild COVID-19 (a few samples of this study predate the infection). The sample titles of this study are shuffled in the database, so cell type and time point are left out; the donor was told from shared clones.

J is TRBJ2-3 and V is TRBV7-9, with a possible D match to TRBD1 (5 bases). CDR1 is SEHNR, CDR2 FQNEAQ, per germline (reference sequence). This CDR3 is built from 13 residues. V shed 4 bases and J shed 4 bases, with 9 bases lying between them. CDR3 protein: CASSSGFADTQYF. Here the CDR3 DNA reads TGTGCCAGCAGCTCAGGGTTTGCAGATACGCAGTATTTT.

J is TRBJ1-1 and V is TRBV25-1; D gene uncertain. The germline V gene encodes CDR1 MGHDK and CDR2 SYGVNS. V lost 4 bases, J lost 5 bases, and 14 bases lay in between. The CDR3 extends over 14 amino acids. DNA for the CDR3: TGTGCCAGCAGTGGCTGGACGGTGGGAACTGAAGCTTTCTTT. This sequence encodes CASSGWTVGTEAFF.

The chain recombines TRBV27 with TRBJ2-1, with 8 bases lining up with TRBD2. Unmatched junction bases numbered 6, after V lost 4 bases and J lost 4 bases. The V gene's germline CDR1 is MNHEY and CDR2 SMNVEV (reference sequence). This CDR3 region has 15 residues. The CDR3 reads CASSSGGARYNEQFF. The CDR3, as DNA: TGTGCCAGCAGTTCCGGGGGGGCCAGGTACAATGAGCAGTTCTTC.

In this sample, this clonotype turned up a few times. This sequence joins TRBV29-1 and TRBJ2-3, with TRBD2 identical over 8 bases. J was trimmed by 1 base and V by 7 bases; bases with no gene match: 7. The germline V gene encodes CDR1 SQVTM and CDR2 ANQGSEA. The CDR3 spans 14 residues. CDR3 DNA sequence: TGCAGCGCCTCGGGGGGGCGGCGCACAGATACGCAGTATTTT. Protein product: CSASGGRRTDTQYF.

This sequence joins TRBV4-1 and TRBJ1-2; possibly TRBD1 for D (6 bases). CDR3 length equals 12 residues. Trimming cost V 2 bases and J 7 bases, with 8 bases left between them. CDR1 is MGHRA, CDR2 YSYEKL, per germline. CDR3 sequence reads: CASSQLRGGYTF. In DNA form, the CDR3 reads TGCGCCAGCAGCCAACTCAGGGGTGGCTACACCTTC.